This entry features one T cell receptor (beta chain) sequence. The antigen is undetermined. This sample is drawn from a study of shared clonotypes between healthy human individuals. About the research overall: Per donor, three plates held CD4 naive cells, three held CD4 memory, two held CD8 naive and one held CD8 memory. Study-wide findings and caveats: Several donors had about 5% of their naive CD4 clonotypes in common.

The input for sorted-subset replicate PCRs was about 0.2 ug DNA, about 29,000 T cell genomes. Libraries were prepared by immunoSEQ multiplex PCR; TCRdb keeps only in-frame clonotypes and omits some of them. Among 600,000 to 750,000 clones listed, around 72% were seen once. V lost 4 bases and J lost 2; bases outside the gene matches: 5. The CDR3 sequence is 15 residues long. CDR1 MGHRA and CDR2 YSYEKL come from the germline V gene. Sequences were obtained from memory CD4+ T cells sorted from blood. Specified subset: CD45RA-negative fraction. The chain is built from TRBV4-1 and TRBJ2-5, with TRBD1 identical over 9 bases. The TCR originated in a young woman in good health. The CDR3 loop reads CASSPGDRDQETQYF. CDR3 DNA sequence: TGCGCCAGCAGCCCCGGGGACAGGGATCAAGAGACCCAGTACTTC.